This entry lists 29 T cell receptor beta chains sequenced from one sample in a study of shared clonotypes between healthy human individuals. CD45RO-negative, CCR7-selected cells formed the naive CD8 fraction, which excluded terminally differentiated effector memory CD45RA+ cells. Produced via immunoSEQ multiplex PCR; TCRdb's table is partial and in-frame only. The data show millions of clones, with around 96% seen just once and around 1.1% held by the top ten. The sequenced sample consisted of naive CD8+ T cells sorted from blood. The receptors originated from a man aged 18 to 30 in good health.

CDR3 nucleotides: TGTGCCAGCAGCTTAGCCCCGGACAGGAAATCCTACGAGCAGTACTTC. Its translation is CASSLAPDRKSYEQYF. V is TRBV7-2 and J is TRBJ2-7, with 7 bases matching TRBD1. The germline gives CDR1 SGHTA, CDR2 FQGNSA. CDR3 length: 16 residues. V shed 0 bases and J 1 base; nucleotides not matched to a gene: 6. Filled out from reference TRBV7-2 and TRBJ2-7, the complete variable domain reads GAGVSQSPSNKVTEKGKDVELRCDPISGHTALYWYRQSLGQGLEFLIYFQGNSAPDKSGLPSDRFSAERTGGSVSTLTIQRTQQEDSAVYLCASSLAPDRKSYEQYFGPGTRLTVT.

V usage is TRBV6-5 and J usage is TRBJ1-2, with TRBD1 matching 9 bases. Trimming removed 6 bases from V and 6 bases from J; junction bases left unmatched: 8. Germline V gene data show CDR1 as MNHEY and CDR2 as SVGAGI. This CDR3 spans 14 amino acids. Here the CDR3 reads CASRTPGQGNGYTF. Written as DNA, the CDR3 is TGTGCCAGCAGAACTCCGGGACAGGGAAATGGCTACACCTTC.

The table lists this clone with a count of one. The chain joins TRBV7-8 to TRBJ2-7, with D uncertain. This CDR3 has 18 amino acids. Trimming stripped 1 base from V and 2 bases from J, with 21 bases between. The germline V gene encodes CDR1 SGHVS and CDR2 FQNEAQ. CDR3 in amino acids: CASSLEGSTQKPPYEQYF. In DNA, the CDR3 is TGTGCCAGCAGCTTAGAAGGGTCGACACAGAAACCACCCTACGAGCAGTACTTC.

Comment on this clone: The sample has other DNA sequences that encode this CDR3 too. The chain uses TRBV5-4 and TRBJ2-7, with 7 bases identical to TRBD1. Germline V gene data show CDR1 as SGHNT and CDR2 as YYREEE (reference sequence). Losses at the gene ends were 0 bases for V and 5 bases for J; bases not matched to a gene: 2. This CDR3 is 13 amino acids long. CDR3 region: CASSLGQGDEQYF. CDR3 DNA sequence: TGTGCCAGCAGCTTGGGGCAGGGGGACGAGCAGTACTTC.

Notes on this clone: At the DNA level, this CDR3 is encoded by other sequences in the same sample as well. The V and J genes are TRBV13 and TRBJ2-7; D not certain. The germline V gene encodes CDR1 PRHDT and CDR2 FYEKMQ (reference sequence). With 5 bases removed from V and 4 bases from J, the gap between germline ends came to 15 bases. The CDR3 loop spans 14 amino acids. CDR3 bases: TGTGCCAGCAGCCCCCCAGGAGCGACGTACGAGCAGTACTTC. Its translation is CASSPPGATYEQYF.

This rearrangement joins TRBV9 to TRBJ1-5; D gene ambiguous. V was trimmed by 1 base and J by 3 bases, leaving 11 bases between them. The CDR3 runs to 15 residues. CDR1 and CDR2 (germline): SGDLS, YYNGEE. The CDR3 sequence is CASSVSGLNNQPQHF. The CDR3 region has the DNA TGTGCCAGCAGCGTAAGTGGACTGAACAATCAGCCCCAGCATTTT.

The V and J genes are TRBV6-1 and TRBJ1-6; no definite D call. Trimming cost V 2 bases and J 0 bases, with 8 bases left between them. This CDR3 has 16 amino acids. Germline lookup yields CDR1 MNHNS and CDR2 SASEGT. CDR3 coding DNA: TGTGCCAGCAGTGAATACCAGAGCTCCTATAATTCACCCCTCCACTTT. The encoded protein is CASSEYQSSYNSPLHF.

The chain is built from TRBV7-9 and TRBJ2-5, with 10 bases matching TRBD1. V shed 7 bases, J shed 6 bases, and the junction held 14 bases outside the gene matches. The CDR3 is made up of 16 amino acids. CDR1 and CDR2 from the germline V gene are SEHNR and FQNEAQ (reference sequence). The CDR3 spells CASIPRGQGFLQTQYF. CDR3 DNA sequence: TGTGCCAGCATCCCACGGGGACAGGGGTTCCTCCAGACCCAGTACTTC.

About this clone itself: Other DNA sequences in the sample encode the same CDR3. The rearrangement links TRBV7-9 to TRBJ2-7; D remains ambiguous. This CDR3 region has 12 residues. V lost 5 bases and J lost 3, with 8 bases in between. Germline V gives CDR1 SEHNR, CDR2 FQNEAQ (reference sequence). The CDR3 coding sequence is TGTGCCAGCAGCCCGGGCAGCTACGAGCAGTACTTC. The encoded protein is CASSPGSYEQYF.

This clone was seen just once. The chain joins TRBV5-6 to TRBJ2-5, with 9 bases matching TRBD1. Trimming removed 0 bases from V and 4 bases from J; junction bases left unmatched: 4. The CDR3 is 15 residues long. CDR1 and CDR2 from the germline V gene are SGHDT and YYEEEE. The CDR3, as DNA: TGTGCCAGCAGCTTGGGCACAGGGGGCGGAGAGACCCAGTACTTC. Translating it yields CASSLGTGGGETQYF.

The chain carries TRBV7-2 and TRBJ1-3; 11 nucleotides line up with TRBD1. V trimming: 1 base; J trimming: 0 bases; junction bases outside the gene matches: 2. Looked up from germline, CDR1 is SGHTA and CDR2 is FQGNSA. This CDR3 has 17 residues. The DNA of the CDR3 is TGTGCCAGCAGCTTAGGGACAGGGGGCTACTCTGGAAACACCATATATTTT. Translating it yields CASSLGTGGYSGNTIYF.

The gene calls are TRBV27 and TRBJ1-3, with TRBD1 matching over 8 bases. The CDR3 is made up of 16 amino acids. After removal of 5 bases from V and 0 bases from J, the junction contained 6 bases not matched to a gene. The V gene's germline CDR1 is MNHEY and CDR2 SMNVEV (reference sequence). The CDR3: CASSRDRSLSGNTIYF. Written as DNA, the CDR3 is TGTGCCAGCAGTAGGGACAGGAGTCTCTCTGGAAACACCATATATTTT.

On this clone itself: Other DNA variants within this sample encode the same CDR3. The CDR3 reads CASSYSGQGNTEAFF. The CDR3 DNA follows: TGTGCCAGCAGTTACTCGGGACAGGGGAACACTGAAGCTTTCTTT. The chain combines TRBV6-6 with TRBJ1-1; 9 bases are shared with TRBD1. CDR1 is MNHNY, CDR2 SVGAGI, per germline (reference sequence). Trimming cost V 0 bases and J 1 base; bases outside gene matches: 0. The CDR3 loop spans 15 amino acids.

This rearrangement joins TRBV7-9 to TRBJ2-1; D may be TRBD1 (6 bases). The germline V and J ends were trimmed by 1 base and 4 bases, with 14 bases remaining between them. Looked up from germline, CDR1 is SEHNR and CDR2 is FQNEAQ (reference sequence). This CDR3 comprises 16 residues. The CDR3 region has the DNA TGTGCCAGCAGCTTAGTCCGTAGGGACAAGTACAATGAGCAGTTCTTC. This gives the protein CASSLVRRDKYNEQFF.

This chain joins TRBV28 and TRBJ1-5, with D unresolved. The CDR3 runs 13 residues. Germline lookup yields CDR1 MDHEN and CDR2 SYDVKM. CDR3 amino acids: CATDGNSNQPQHF. CDR3 in DNA: TGTGCGACCGACGGGAATAGCAATCAGCCCCAGCATTTT.

This clone was detected once. The chain links TRBV4-2 to TRBJ2-2; D gene ambiguous. This CDR3 spans 13 amino acids. The V gene's germline CDR1 is LGHNA and CDR2 YNFKEQ. Trimming took 0 bases from V and 6 from J, leaving 5 bases between them. The CDR3 bases are TGTGCCAGCAGCCAAGAATTCTCCGGGGAGCTGTTTTTT. It specifies CASSQEFSGELFF.

This chain uses TRBV4-1 with TRBJ1-2, with no clear D. CDR1 MGHRA and CDR2 YSYEKL come from the germline V gene. This CDR3 comprises 14 residues. V was shortened by 1 base and J by 4 bases, with 10 bases between the two germline ends. The CDR3 sequence: CASSQAGSLYGYTF. The DNA of the CDR3 is TGCGCCAGCAGCCAAGCGGGCTCTCTCTATGGCTACACCTTC.

The V gene is TRBV6-5, the J gene TRBJ1-1; TRBD1 aligns across 11 bases. The V segment lost 5 bases and the J segment 7 bases; nucleotides outside the gene matches: 6. This CDR3 is built from 14 residues. From germline, CDR1 is MNHEY and CDR2 SVGAGI. The CDR3 reads CASSRTGGLHEAFF. The CDR3 nucleotides are TGTGCCAGCAGTAGGACAGGGGGCCTTCATGAAGCTTTCTTT.

CDR3 sequence: CASRGQGSYEQYF. CDR3 bases: TGTGCCAGCAGGGGACAGGGCTCCTACGAGCAGTACTTC. The rearrangement uses TRBV13 and TRBJ2-7; 9 bases match TRBD1. J gave up 0 bases and V 6 bases, and 0 bases lay outside the gene matches. Germline loops: CDR1 PRHDT, CDR2 FYEKMQ (reference sequence). This CDR3 has 13 residues.

The gene calls are TRBV6-5 and TRBJ1-3; no reliable D call. Germline values: CDR1 MNHEY, CDR2 SVGAGI. V lost 0 bases and J 8 bases, leaving 11 bases between the germline ends. The CDR3 spans 14 residues. Here the CDR3 DNA reads TGTGCCAGCAGTTACTCTTCCGGCGGAGACACCATATATTTT. It codes for CASSYSSGGDTIYF.

For the CDR3, the DNA is TGTGCCAGCAGCTGGGGACTAGCGGGATCCGATACGCAGTATTTT. It translates to CASSWGLAGSDTQYF. The chain uses TRBV5-5 and TRBJ2-3, with 13 bases aligning to TRBD2. The CDR3 length is 15 residues. The V segment lost 3 bases and the J segment 6 bases; nucleotides outside the gene matches: 4. Germline CDR1 and CDR2: SGHKS and YYEKEE (reference sequence).

This sequence joins TRBV4-1 and TRBJ1-1; D is unclear. V was shortened by 4 bases and J by 3 bases, with 15 bases between the two germline ends. The CDR3 has 15 residues. Per the germline V gene, CDR1 is MGHRA and CDR2 is YSYEKL. The CDR3 nucleotides read TGCGCCAGCAGCCTCGGGATCTCGTGGGACACTGAAGCTTTCTTT. Amino acid sequence: CASSLGISWDTEAFF.

In this sample, this clone turned up once. Other DNA sequences in the sample encode the same CDR3. This rearrangement joins TRBV4-1 to TRBJ2-7; D call uncertain. Trimming removed 1 base from V and 4 bases from J, with 8 bases in between. Germline CDR1 and CDR2: MGHRA and YSYEKL. CDR3 size: 13 residues. The CDR3 reads CASSQGGGYEQYF. DNA for the CDR3: TGCGCCAGCAGCCAAGGGGGTGGGTACGAGCAGTACTTC.

For this clone: Other DNA sequences of this sample code for an identical CDR3. The chain employs TRBV6-5 and TRBJ2-1; D is possibly TRBD1 or TRBD2 (5 bases each). Germline V gene sequence: CDR1 MNHEY, CDR2 SVGAGI. Trimming stripped 2 bases from V and 10 bases from J, with 6 bases between. The CDR3 extends over 11 amino acids. The CDR3 nucleotides read TGTGCCAGCAGTTACGGGGGAGAGCAGTTCTTC. Amino acid sequence: CASSYGGEQFF.

This sequence joins TRBV28 and TRBJ2-7, with 10 bases matching TRBD2. The CDR3 covers 14 residues. V was clipped by 6 bases and J by 3 bases; unmatched bases: 5. The germline V gene encodes CDR1 MDHEN and CDR2 SYDVKM. CDR3 nucleotide sequence: TGTGCCAGCAGGGGACTAGCGAGAGTCTACGAGCAGTACTTC. Protein: CASRGLARVYEQYF.

This clone has a single count. The rearrangement uses TRBV7-3 and TRBJ1-6; 10 bases are shared with TRBD1. Losses at the gene ends were 5 bases for V and 4 bases for J; bases not matched to a gene: 2. The CDR3 consists of 15 residues. Germline lookup yields CDR1 SGHTA and CDR2 FQGTGA. Here the CDR3 reads CASSEGQGYNSPLHF. The DNA of the CDR3 is TGTGCCAGCAGCGAGGGACAGGGGTATAATTCACCCCTCCACTTT. Drawing the rest from reference TRBV7-3 and TRBJ1-6, the complete variable domain is GAGVSQTPSNKVTEKGKYVELRCDPISGHTALYWYRQSLGQGPEFLIYFQGTGAADDSGLPNDRFFAVRPEGSVSTLKIQRTERGDSAVYLCASSEGQGYNSPLHFGNGTRLTVT.

This clone was observed once. The rearrangement links TRBV4-1 to TRBJ2-7; D may be TRBD1 or TRBD2 (5 bases each). V shed 1 base and J shed 4 bases, with 14 bases lying between them. CDR1 and CDR2 (germline): MGHRA, YSYEKL. The CDR3 contains 15 residues. The CDR3 here is CASSQVDAGGYEQYF. The CDR3 coding sequence is TGCGCCAGCAGCCAAGTTGACGCTGGGGGATACGAGCAGTACTTC.

This chain connects TRBV5-3 to TRBJ2-7; a possible D gene is TRBD2 (6 bases). TRBV5-3 is marked as an open reading frame, function uncertain. This CDR3 region has 14 residues. The V gene lost 2 bases and the J gene lost 5 bases, with 14 bases spanning the gap. CDR3 in amino acids: CARSLPGVSNEQYF. The DNA for the CDR3 is TGTGCCAGAAGCTTACCGGGGGTTAGCAACGAGCAGTACTTC.

The chain uses TRBV6-5 and TRBJ2-3; no definite D call. Trimming left V 0 bases short and J 0 bases short, with 4 bases between. This CDR3 has 14 amino acids. Germline CDR1 and CDR2: MNHEY and SVGAGI. The CDR3 protein is CASSYSISTDTQYF. Here the CDR3 DNA reads TGTGCCAGCAGTTACTCGATCAGCACAGATACGCAGTATTTT.